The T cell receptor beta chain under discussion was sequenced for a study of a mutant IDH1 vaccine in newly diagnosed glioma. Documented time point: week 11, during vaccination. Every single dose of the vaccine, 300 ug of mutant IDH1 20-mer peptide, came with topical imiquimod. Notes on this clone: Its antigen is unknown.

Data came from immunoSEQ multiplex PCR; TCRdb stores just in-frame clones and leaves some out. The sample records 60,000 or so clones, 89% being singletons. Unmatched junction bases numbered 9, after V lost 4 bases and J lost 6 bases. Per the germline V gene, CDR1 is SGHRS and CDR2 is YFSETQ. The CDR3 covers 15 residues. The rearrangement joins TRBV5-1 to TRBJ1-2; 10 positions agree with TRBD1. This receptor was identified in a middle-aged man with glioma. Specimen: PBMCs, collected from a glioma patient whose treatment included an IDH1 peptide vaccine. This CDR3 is CASSRPGTGVDGYTF. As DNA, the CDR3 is TGCGCCAGCAGCCGTCCCGGGACAGGGGTTGATGGCTACACCTTC. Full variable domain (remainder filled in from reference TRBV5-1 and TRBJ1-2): KAGVTQTPRYLIKTRGQQVTLSCSPISGHRSVSWYQQTPGQGLQFLFEYFSETQRNKGNFPGRFSGRQFSNSRSEMNVSTLELGDSALYLCASSRPGTGVDGYTFGSGTRLTVV.